This record looks at one T cell receptor (beta chain) sequence and its context. Its specific antigen is unknown. The sample holds no much larger clone one base away, and base qualities are not on file. Receptor libraries were prepared by the immunoSEQ multiplex PCR assay. For the multiplex PCR, a mixture combining 60 forward primers for TCR Vbeta segments and 13 reverse primers for TCR Jbeta segments was used. A multiplex PCR assay on genomic DNA amplified the CDR3 region of rearranged TCR beta genes. On the Illumina HiSeq System, the amplified TCR beta libraries were sequenced as 87-base-pair reads. Processing in the source paper ran as follows. A later analysis counted approximately 74 million unique TCR beta chains across the 700 or so repertoires, and some 11 million of these chains were shared by at least two donors. A nearest-neighbor algorithm error-corrected the raw reads and collapsed the reads into unique sequences, merging closely related sequences to remove PCR and sequencing errors. Alignment of CDR3 sequences to IMGT reference sequences was used to assign V, D and J gene segments. For a sequence to be retained, a match of at least six nucleotides to both a V gene segment and a J gene segment was required. Rearrangements were called productive when the CDR3 lacked stop codons and stayed in frame with V and J; all others were non-productive. Following IMGT convention, CDR3 was defined as the stretch from the second conserved V-encoded cysteine up to the conserved J-encoded phenylalanine. The earlier analysis of around 640 of the donors excluded sequences that lacked an unambiguous match to a single V gene segment. An earlier analysis of 550 to 650 of the donors classified V segments as functional when productive rearrangements were above 56.7% and as segregating when the standard deviation between donors was above 5%. A statistical classification framework was built for diagnosing cytomegalovirus status from the catalog of TCR beta chain sequences. A later analysis assigned V and J genes by comparing TCR nucleotide sequences with IMGT/GENE-DB human TR gene sequences. The TCRdist pipeline was used in a later analysis to assign CDR3 sequences and most-parsimonious VDJ recombination scenarios. A later analysis defined each TCR beta chain by its CDR3 amino acid sequence plus V-gene family, and excluded reads lacking a unique V-gene family. In a later analysis, 550 to 650 highly shared, low-generation-probability nucleotide sequences were removed to address suspected cross-contamination and a sequencing artifact. For each public chain, a later analysis derived a clonal expansion index from normalized ranks of inferred template counts within each repertoire. In a later analysis, generation probabilities were computed with a VDJ recombination model fitted to out-of-frame rearrangements, and the resulting probabilities were checked against IGoR. A later analysis scored TCR-TCR, TCR-HLA and TCR-CMV co-occurrence with hypergeometric tests, applying a repertoire-size bias correction to TCR pairs. To estimate false discovery rates, a later analysis permuted the HLA or CMV assignments 20 times. In a later analysis, co-occurring TCRs were grouped using DBSCAN, and TCRdist sequence similarity was added for clustering within HLA-allele-positive subsets. Repertoires with fewer than 30,000 or more than 120,000 public chains were left out of co-occurrence clustering, as were a handful of repertoires with anomalous nucleotide sharing. TCRdb stores this immuneACCESS table with in-frame sequences only. Part of the clones is absent; in the studies checked, under half of the shortfall reflects unresolved V genes, and no reason is known for the rest. V and J calls and clone size are as listed in that table; D and trimming were resolved from the DNA. The sample records roughly 130,000 clones, approximately 85% of which are singletons. 1.5% to 2% of the sample belongs to the ten largest clones.

This sample was taken from a study of cytomegalovirus exposure and HLA in healthy donors (dated by TCRdb to 2017 to 2019). At the level of the whole study: An earlier analysis of 587 of the donors reported about 250 Gb of sequence data and roughly 110 million unique TCR beta sequences from 150 million to 200 million T cells. An early release that covered some 640 HLA-typed donors contained about 300 gigabases of sequencing data and 75 million to 100 million unique TCR sequences. The genetic ancestry cluster associated with self-reported Caucasian donors included approximately 85% of the 398 genotyped donors. The study aimed to test whether signatures of past pathogen exposure could be identified by cataloging public T cell receptors. Using immunosequencing, the study profiled T cell repertoires from 666 subjects and related those repertoires to cytomegalovirus serostatus. A separate validation cohort of 100 to 150 different subjects was used in addition to the approximately 640-subject first cohort. To predict cytomegalovirus infection status, the study brought together high-throughput TCR immunosequencing, statistical association of individual TCRs with disease status, and machine learning. A later analysis re-analyzed previously published TCR beta repertoires from several hundred donors and added high-resolution HLA genotyping to study TCR occurrence patterns. The later analysis used no new phenotypic data to find candidate immune exposures, relying instead on TCR beta sequences and their occurrence across donors. An earlier analysis of about 620 of the donors applied high-throughput TCR beta sequencing to assess whether each TCR beta V gene segment acted as functional or pseudogenic. Alongside the repertoire data, information on donor age, sex, ethnicity and CMV serostatus was compiled. A later genetic analysis took genome-wide SNP genotypes for about three fifths of the roughly 700 donors and used that subset as a discovery cohort. All discovery cohort repertoires had been generated on a single sequencing platform. HLA typing covered class I and class II loci at four-digit resolution. The number of typed donors differed by locus: about 629-640 for A, B, C, DRB1 and DQB1; approximately 530 for DQA1; 606 for DPA1; and roughly 490 for DPB1. A handful of DR-DQ haplotypes were treated as single units for association and clustering because of strong linkage in the cohort. On average, about 200,000 unique TCR beta nucleotide sequences were sequenced per donor among 398 genotyped donors of the cohort, with 15% to 20% of those sequences being non-productive.

Study-level results and caveats: While some public TCRs were present in many individuals, most TCR sequences turned up only very rarely across donors. In a later genetic analysis, fewer N-insertions in productive TCRs were reported among donors in an Asian-associated ancestry cluster than the roughly 700-donor mean. A cluster of highly shared sequence variants was judged likely to represent a technical artifact of the sequencing pipeline. The presence/absence analyses assumed that sequencing depth was roughly uniform across donors, and that assumption may not be true. Strong co-occurrence of HLA alleles, especially DR and DQ, made assigning TCR associations to individual alleles difficult. Some IMGT-functional V segments, including TRBV6-2 and TRBV6-3, could not be distinguished by the 87-base-pair reads and were therefore excluded. The only immune exposure information available for the cohort was CMV serostatus. According to a later analysis, parvovirus B19, influenza, CMV and Epstein-Barr virus appeared linked to several top co-occurrence clusters. Broadly in line with IMGT annotations, most TCR beta V segments showed up in productive rearrangements about 87% or about 30% of the time in an earlier analysis of under 700 of the donors. In a later analysis, HLA-associated TCR beta chains were found to be more clonally expanded and to have lower generation probabilities than equally common non-associated chains. The cohort was sequenced for TCR beta chains only, and without alpha or paired-chain data the features that could be detected were limited. In a later genetic analysis, a missense DCLRE1C variant was associated with V-gene and J-gene trimming of TCR beta chains, and the association was replicated in an independent cohort. At a false discovery rate of 0.05, a later analysis linked around 17,000 TCR beta sequences to specific HLA alleles. According to the authors, the approach could potentially be generalized to other disease states and immunological phenotypes. HLA typing was unavailable for some donors at each locus, so association tests used only the typed subset. A later analysis found that TCR association rates varied across HLA loci, with DRB1 alleles showing the most associated TCRs and HLA-C alleles the fewest. According to a later analysis, most CMV-associated TCR beta chains appeared to be HLA-restricted, and the HLA associations seemed to be driven largely by CMV exposure. Cytomegalovirus status was reported to be diagnosed by the classifier with high specificity and sensitivity in both the original and validation cohorts. In the study, around 150 TCR beta chains were listed as associated with cytomegalovirus. Because counts were too low, more than 15 rarely observed V segments, including chromosome 9 orphons, were excluded from the earlier analysis of 500 to 700 of the donors. In vitro tests confirmed that a few of the cytomegalovirus-associated TCR beta chains recognize cytomegalovirus antigens. A further reported finding was that TCR beta sequences accurately predicted the HLA-A and HLA-B alleles for most subjects in the first cohort. Linkage disequilibrium might explain the correlated functional status among segregating V segments, but an unknown experimental factor could not be ruled out.

The cohort consisted of some 730 healthy bone marrow donors. At the time of sampling, all cohort members were nominally healthy, though unrecorded immune exposures were likely present. The donor tested CMV seronegative, placing the donor among the approximately 400 seronegative members of the cohort. A peripheral blood sample was collected from each donor, and TCR beta sequencing was performed on peripheral blood mononuclear cells. Genomic DNA was extracted from the blood cell samples with the Qiagen DNeasy Blood Extraction Kit. V is pruned by 5 bases and J by 5 bases, leaving 12 bases of the junction without a gene match. As encoded in the germline V gene, CDR1 is SGHTA while CDR2 is FQGNSA. Its CDR3 holds 16 amino acids, cysteine through phenylalanine. Solely the CDR3 DNA is kept, with 48 bases framed from the first base.

Sample: PBMCs. The receptor was isolated from a boy younger than 18 in good health and CMV-seronegative. The receptor chain draws on TRBV7-2 and TRBJ2-5; TRBD2 matches 9 bases in the middle. The DNA is as follows: TGTGCCAGCAGCCCAAGGTGGGCGGGAGGGGGTGAGACCCAGTACTTC. This gives the protein CASSPRWAGGGETQYF.